The 8 T cell receptor beta chains below were found in one sample sequenced in a study of T cell changes during pregnancy in multiple sclerosis. Measured with immunoSEQ multiplex PCR; TCRdb has only the in-frame clones, and not every one. The profile shows 26,000 or so clones, 75% to 95% of them singletons. The input for sequencing was CD8+ T cells from peripheral blood mononuclear cells, taken before pregnancy. These receptors were obtained from a female donor with multiple sclerosis, enrolled in a pregnancy study.

The chain links TRBV5-1 to TRBJ2-5, with TRBD2 matching over 7 bases. Germline CDR1 reads SGHRS; CDR2 reads YFSETQ. Trimming took 0 bases from V and 4 from J; bases not matched to a gene: 6. The length of the CDR3 is 15 residues. CDR3 amino acids: CASSLVGASGETQYF. The DNA of the CDR3 is TGCGCCAGCAGCTTGGTCGGGGCTAGCGGAGAGACCCAGTACTTC.

The rearrangement joins TRBV28 to TRBJ2-7, with D hard to call. Trimming left V 1 base short and J 2 bases short, with 9 bases between. From germline, CDR1 is MDHEN and CDR2 SYDVKM. CDR3 size: 14 residues. CDR3 DNA: TGTGCCAGCAGTTTATTTAGCTATGCCTACGAGCAGTACTTC. Encoded protein: CASSLFSYAYEQYF.

The chain uses TRBV6-5 and TRBJ2-5; TRBD2 might be the D (6 bases). The length of the CDR3 is 15 residues. Between the trimmed V and J ends, which lost 7 bases and 1 base, there was a span of 16 bases. Germline V gene sequence: CDR1 MNHEY, CDR2 SVGAGI. CDR3 sequence: CASTSPAEGQETQYF. The CDR3 nucleotides read TGTGCCAGCACCTCGCCAGCGGAGGGCCAAGAGACCCAGTACTTC.

This rearrangement joins TRBV6-5 to TRBJ2-1, with 7 bases identical to TRBD1. V shed 2 bases, J shed 6 bases, and the junction held 1 base outside the gene matches. CDR3 size: 13 residues. Germline V CDR1 and CDR2: MNHEY, SVGAGI. The CDR3 nucleotides read TGTGCCAGCAGTTACGGGACAGCCAATGAGCAGTTCTTC. This sequence encodes CASSYGTANEQFF.

This clone was detected only once. J is TRBJ2-1 and V is TRBV4-3; 11 nucleotides agree with TRBD2. CDR1 and CDR2 from the germline V gene are LGHNA and YSLEER. The CDR3 consists of 15 residues. The V gene end was trimmed by 1 base and the J gene end by 7 bases; junction bases not matched to a gene: 3. DNA for the CDR3: TGCGCCAGCAGCCAAGGAACTAGCGGGAGTAATGAGCAGTTCTTC. Amino acid sequence: CASSQGTSGSNEQFF.

The chain couples TRBV4-2 to TRBJ2-1; 7 bases are shared with TRBD2. V lost 1 base, J lost 6 bases, and 12 bases stayed unmatched. Germline V gene sequence: CDR1 LGHNA, CDR2 YNFKEQ. The CDR3 has 17 amino acids. Here the CDR3 reads CASSQGRLAYLSNEQFF. The CDR3, as DNA: TGTGCCAGCAGCCAAGGGAGACTAGCATATCTCAGCAATGAGCAGTTCTTC.

V is TRBV28 and J is TRBJ2-3, with 9 bases lining up with TRBD2. The V gene's germline CDR1 is MDHEN and CDR2 SYDVKM. With V trimmed by 7 bases and J by 0 bases, 11 bases remained unmatched. CDR3 size: 17 residues. As DNA, the CDR3 is TGTGCCAGCAACAGTCCCAGACTAGCGGCTAGCACAGATACGCAGTATTTT. Protein product: CASNSPRLAASTDTQYF.

This clone was counted a few times. This chain joins TRBV27 and TRBJ1-1, with D possibly being TRBD1 (5 bases). The germline V gene has CDR1 MNHEY and CDR2 SMNVEV (reference sequence). The CDR3 spans 13 residues. V was shortened by 0 bases and J by 5 bases, with 7 bases between the two germline ends. The CDR3 sequence is CASSLSRGTEAFF. The CDR3 nucleotides read TGTGCCAGCAGTTTATCCCGGGGGACTGAAGCTTTCTTT.